The sequence of this T cell receptor (beta chain) was determined in a study of technical replicates of blood from four donors. CDR3 length equals 11 residues. CDR1 is DFQATT, CDR2 SNEGSKA, per germline (reference sequence). V gave up 2 bases and J gave up 5 bases, with 7 bases separating them. Generated by immunoSEQ multiplex PCR, the TCRdb table keeps only in-frame clones and is missing some. The sample holds 90,000 to 100,000 clones, around 96% seen once. The chain recombines TRBV20-1 with TRBJ2-7, with unresolved D. The sample taken for sequencing was T cells isolated from PBMCs. This clonotype originated in a human donor in good health. CDR3 sequence (DNA): TGCAGTGCTAGATATAGCCACGAGCAGTACTTC. It specifies CSARYSHEQYF.